This T cell receptor beta chain emerged from a study of T cells in Graves' hyperthyroidism and ophthalmopathy. Notes on the study in general: Most thyroid clonotypes with frequency above 0.001 were detected in blood. Ophthalmopathy was predicted by the model a median of roughly 6 months ahead of onset.

As regards this clonotype: The antigen is unknown.

Each ophthalmopathy patient scored at least 3 on the Clinical Activity Score and at least 4 on NOSPECS grade, with duration under 3 months. It was uncontrolled infection, other autoimmune disease, pregnancy or lactation that excluded patients. Germline CDR1 MNHEY, CDR2 SVGAGI. CDR3 size: 14 residues. The V end was cut by 3 bases, the J end by 5 bases, with 14 bases between. The source material, RNA transcripts, was used to amplify TCR beta CDR3 regions. The primer set for the first-round RT-PCR of the TCR CDR3 was HTBI. MiXCR, applied by TCRdb to the multiplex PCR reads, yields one record per CDR3 protein. The table includes 500,000 to 650,000 distinct CDR3 sequences, approximately 17% detected once.

Sequenced sample: blood. This TCR was recovered from a woman between 18 and 29 years old with Graves' ophthalmopathy. This chain links TRBV6-5 with TRBJ2-7, with D possibly matching TRBD1 (6 bases). CDR3 sequence (DNA): TGTGCCAGCAGTTATAGGGGGACCTGGGACGAGCAGTACTTC. Translating it yields CASSYRGTWDEQYF.